The source of this T cell receptor (beta chain) is a study of fetal regulatory T cell absence and autoimmunity. Study-wide results and limits: Cord blood and pancreas showed broadly similar TRB gene family usage. The oligoclonal enrichment was interpreted as supporting antigen-driven pancreatic autoimmunity before birth in IPEX syndrome. Compared with cord blood, pancreas showed oligoclonal TCR enrichment, some clones over 80-fold.

The sample holds one count of this clone. Its cognate antigen is unknown. The survey-level immunoSEQ assay was used. The protocol was immunoSEQ multiplex PCR, while the TCRdb copy is restricted to in-frame clones and leaves out a portion. The sample lists more than 85,000 clones, around 72% occurring once. The sequence came from a male donor with IPEX syndrome. Sequences were obtained from pancreas tissue.

CDR3 protein: CASSVGRSSYEQYF. The CDR3 bases are TGTGCCAGCAGCGTCGGACGGTCCTCCTACGAGCAGTACTTC. The genes are TRBV13 and TRBJ2-5; D remains ambiguous. Gene TRBJ2-7 matches the end of the DNA better, so the J call may be wrong. This CDR3 is 14 amino acids long. CDR1 is PRHDT and CDR2 is FYEKMQ in the germline V gene (reference sequence).